The 25 T cell receptor beta chains reported below all come from one sample, sequenced in a study of CD8+ T cells in alopecia areata. The treatment is: oral pan-JAK inhibitor, 5-10 mg twice daily. Sequencing used cDNA as its template, made by extracting RNA and reverse transcribing it. This table comes from immunoSEQ multiplex PCR, and its TCRdb copy is limited to in-frame clones, with some not included. The table lists over 150,000 clones, roughly three fifths of them singletons. Sequences were derived from CD8+ T cells sorted from blood, sampled at week 24, from a patient treated with tofacitinib. The origin of the receptors is a human donor with alopecia areata.

On this clone itself: In the same sample, other DNA sequences code for this CDR3. The chain joins TRBV5-6 to TRBJ1-1; no reliable D call. Germline CDR1 and CDR2: SGHDT and YYEEEE. Trimming took 2 bases from V and 1 from J, leaving 9 bases between them. The CDR3 totals 14 residues. The CDR3 loop reads CASSFPTENTEAFF. As DNA, the CDR3 is TGTGCCAGCAGCTTTCCGACGGAGAACACTGAAGCTTTCTTT.

This chain uses TRBV2 with TRBJ1-5; TRBD1 might be the D (6 bases). CDR1 SNHLY and CDR2 FYNNEI come from the germline V gene. The CDR3 has 15 amino acids. V shed 6 bases and J shed 3 bases, with 15 bases lying between them. The CDR3, as DNA: TGTGCCAGCAGGGCCGGGACAAACTTCAATCAGCCCCAGCATTTT. Its protein is CASRAGTNFNQPQHF.

The chain is built from TRBV30 and TRBJ1-2, with 7 bases matching TRBD1. The CDR3 extends over 16 amino acids. Per germline, CDR1 GTSNPN and CDR2 SVGIG (reference sequence). V gave up 0 bases and J gave up 0 bases; unmatched junction bases: 7. CDR3 DNA sequence: TGTGCCTGGAGTGTACCAGGGGGTAAGCCTAACTATGGCTACACCTTC. As protein: CAWSVPGGKPNYGYTF.

About this clone itself: One junction end disagrees with the germline gene, perhaps due to a read error. The chain uses TRBV5-1 and TRBJ1-5, with a possible D match to TRBD1 (5 bases). Germline V CDR1 and CDR2: SGHRS, YFSETQ. This CDR3 spans 8 amino acids. CDR3 in amino acids: CASSLEGF. The CDR3 DNA is TGCGCCAGCAGCTTGGAGGGGTTT.

This sequence joins TRBV7-3 and TRBJ2-1; D is undetermined. Germline assignment: CDR1 SGHTA and CDR2 FQGTGA. The CDR3 length is 12 residues. The V end was cut by 4 bases, the J end by 7 bases, with 8 bases between. DNA of the CDR3: TGTGCCAGCAGCTCCACCGGGAATGAGCAGTTCTTC. Its translation is CASSSTGNEQFF.

This clone was detected ten times or more. J is TRBJ2-5 and V is TRBV29-1, with 7 bases fitting TRBD2. The ends lost 7 bases at V and 4 bases at J; junction bases unmatched: 9. Germline lookup yields CDR1 SQVTM and CDR2 ANQGSEA. The CDR3 is made up of 13 amino acids. The CDR3, as DNA: TGCAGCGCCCGGGGGGACGCGGGAGAGACCCAGTACTTC. This sequence encodes CSARGDAGETQYF.

V gene TRBV5-6 combines with J gene TRBJ2-1; tentatively, D is TRBD1 or TRBD2 (5 bases each). The CDR3 consists of 15 residues. V was cut by 4 bases and J by 7 bases, with 18 bases left in between. The germline CDR1 and CDR2 sequences are SGHDT and YYEEEE. CDR3: CASSPGATTGNEQFF. The CDR3 region has the DNA TGTGCCAGCAGCCCCGGGGCCACTACTGGAAATGAGCAGTTCTTC.

This clone has just one count. The rearrangement joins TRBV5-6 to TRBJ1-2; D remains ambiguous. The ends were cut back, 1 base at V and 8 bases at J, with 18 bases in the middle. Germline values: CDR1 SGHDT, CDR2 YYEEEE. The CDR3 runs to 15 residues. In DNA form, the CDR3 reads TGTGCCAGCAGCTTGCCCTCTGGGAGCGAGGCGGGCTACACCTTC. It encodes CASSLPSGSEAGYTF.

The chain employs TRBV2 and TRBJ1-2; TRBD1 might be the D (6 bases). The germline V gene has CDR1 SNHLY and CDR2 FYNNEI. Trimming took 9 bases from V and 6 from J, leaving 11 bases between them. CDR3 size: 11 residues. This CDR3 reads CARQGRHGYTF. DNA of the CDR3: TGTGCCAGACAGGGTCGGCATGGCTACACCTTC.

The rearrangement uses TRBV11-1 and TRBJ1-2, with no clear D. This CDR3 spans 13 amino acids. CDR1 and CDR2 (germline): SGHAT, FQDESV (reference sequence). Trimming took 6 bases from V and 4 from J, leaving 12 bases between them. CDR3 residues: CASRPDGSYGYTF. DNA of the CDR3: TGTGCCAGCAGACCTGACGGATCCTATGGCTACACCTTC.

This sequence joins TRBV7-9 and TRBJ2-1, with a possible D match to TRBD1 (5 bases). The CDR3 contains 12 residues. Germline V gene lookup returns CDR1 SEHNR and CDR2 FQNEAQ (reference sequence). Trimming removed 1 base from V and 13 bases from J, with 11 bases in between. CDR3: CASSLGRDFQFF. CDR3 nucleotide sequence: TGTGCCAGCAGCTTAGGCAGGGATTTCCAGTTCTTC.

The rearrangement links TRBV7-8 to TRBJ2-7; D uncertain. Germline V lookup: CDR1 SGHVS, CDR2 FQNEAQ. Trimming took off 5 bases at V and 7 bases at J, with 9 bases between the two ends. The CDR3 has 11 amino acids. CDR3 sequence (DNA): TGTGCCAGCAGCCCTGGAAGGGAGCAGTACTTC. This translates into CASSPGREQYF.

The chain employs TRBV15 and TRBJ2-5; TRBD2 might be the D (6 bases). The V and J ends lost 1 base and 1 base respectively, with 10 bases between them. Germline values: CDR1 LNHNV, CDR2 YYDKDF (reference sequence). The CDR3 sequence is 15 residues long. The CDR3 bases are TGTGCCACCAGCAGAGTGGCGGGGCCCCAAGAGACCCAGTACTTC. This codes for CATSRVAGPQETQYF.

The V gene is TRBV5-6, the J gene TRBJ2-7; 9 nucleotides agree with TRBD1. Per the germline V gene, CDR1 is SGHDT and CDR2 is YYEEEE. V gave up 0 bases and J gave up 4 bases; unmatched junction bases: 2. The length of the CDR3 is 14 residues. The CDR3 reads CASSLAGTGYEQYF. CDR3 DNA: TGTGCCAGCAGCTTGGCCGGGACAGGGTACGAGCAGTACTTC. Drawing the rest from reference TRBV5-6 and TRBJ2-7, the complete variable domain is DAGVTQSPTHLIKTRGQQVTLRCSPKSGHDTVSWYQQALGQGPQFIFQYYEEEERQRGNFPDRFSGHQFPNYSSELNVNALLLGDSALYLCASSLAGTGYEQYFGPGTRLTVT.

The rearrangement uses TRBV30 and TRBJ2-2; D assignment may be TRBD1 or TRBD2 (6 bases each). The CDR3 has 13 residues. The germline V gene encodes CDR1 GTSNPN and CDR2 SVGIG (reference sequence). V lost 5 bases to trimming and J lost 3 bases, with 10 bases between them. The CDR3 sequence is CAWRGPYTGELFF. The DNA of the CDR3 is TGTGCCTGGCGGGGGCCTTACACCGGGGAGCTGTTTTTT.

The sample holds a few counts of this clone. V and J are TRBV4-2 and TRBJ2-7, with no clear D. Germline CDR1 and CDR2: LGHNA and YNFKEQ. With 6 bases removed from V and 4 bases from J, the gap between germline ends came to 10 bases. This CDR3 has 12 amino acids. DNA of the CDR3: TGTGCCAGCAGTCCCGGACGGTACGAGCAGTACTTC. This sequence encodes CASSPGRYEQYF.

This sequence joins TRBV6-1 and TRBJ1-1; 9 bases are a match to TRBD1. The CDR3 is 13 amino acids. Per germline, CDR1 MNHNS and CDR2 SASEGT. The junction had 2 bases not matched to a gene; V was cut back by 5 bases and J by 4 bases. Here the CDR3 reads CASSKTGGTEAFF. The CDR3 nucleotides are TGTGCCAGCAGTAAGACAGGGGGCACTGAAGCTTTCTTT.

J is TRBJ1-1 and V is TRBV19, with D uncertain. The CDR3 runs 14 residues. CDR1 is LNHDA, CDR2 SQIVND, per germline (reference sequence). Trimming removed 5 bases at V and 4 bases at J, with 14 bases between. Here the CDR3 DNA reads TGTGCCAGTAGTGTATCCCAAAAGGGCACTGAAGCTTTCTTT. This encodes CASSVSQKGTEAFF.

The chain combines TRBV2 with TRBJ2-2, with 14 bases lining up with TRBD2. CDR1 and CDR2 (germline): SNHLY, FYNNEI. The J segment lost 4 bases and the V segment lost 4 bases, leaving 2 bases of the junction unmatched. The CDR3 is 16 amino acids. The CDR3 is CASSGLAGGLTGELFF. For the CDR3, the DNA is TGTGCCAGCAGTGGACTAGCGGGGGGGCTCACCGGGGAGCTGTTTTTT.

The CDR3 loop reads CSVPGQGPGYTF. CDR3 sequence (DNA): TGCAGCGTTCCTGGACAGGGGCCTGGCTACACCTTC. The chain employs TRBV29-1 and TRBJ1-2; 9 bases fit TRBD1. From germline, CDR1 is SQVTM and CDR2 ANQGSEA. The CDR3 contains 12 residues. V trimming: 5 bases; J trimming: 7 bases; junction bases outside the gene matches: 5. The variable domain in full, with the rest retrieved from reference TRBV29-1 and TRBJ1-2, is SAVISQKPSRDICQRGTSLTIQCQVDSQVTMMFWYRQQPGQSLTLIATANQGSEATYESGFVIDKFPISRPNLTFSTLTVSNMSPEDSSIYLCSVPGQGPGYTFGSGTRLTVV.

In this sample, this clone turned up a few times. This rearrangement joins TRBV4-1 to TRBJ2-7; possibly TRBD1 for D (5 bases). CDR1 MGHRA and CDR2 YSYEKL come from the germline V gene. The CDR3 has 16 residues. Trimming removed 0 bases at V and 2 bases at J, with 14 bases between. The CDR3 DNA is TGCGCCAGCAGCCAAGATTATGGGCAGGGAACCTACGAGCAGTACTTC. As protein: CASSQDYGQGTYEQYF.

The rearrangement links TRBV5-1 to TRBJ1-1, with D perhaps TRBD1 (5 bases). CDR3 size: 14 residues. Trimming shortened V by 0 bases and J by 3 bases, and 9 bases separated the two germline ends. Germline V gene lookup returns CDR1 SGHRS and CDR2 YFSETQ. The CDR3 loop reads CASSLGRADTEAFF. The CDR3 DNA follows: TGCGCCAGCAGCTTGGGCAGGGCCGACACTGAAGCTTTCTTT.

V is TRBV27 and J is TRBJ2-1; 11 nucleotides line up with TRBD2. Germline V lookup: CDR1 MNHEY, CDR2 SMNVEV (reference sequence). The CDR3 spans 15 residues. V lost 3 bases to trimming and J lost 4 bases; unmatched junction nucleotides: 2. The CDR3 region is CASSFSSGGYNEQFF. CDR3 nucleotides: TGTGCCAGCAGTTTTTCTAGCGGGGGGTACAATGAGCAGTTCTTC.

The rearrangement joins TRBV25-1 to TRBJ2-7; D is undetermined. The ends were cut back, 1 base at V and 0 bases at J, with 10 bases in the middle. The CDR3 has 15 residues. Germline V gives CDR1 MGHDK, CDR2 SYGVNS. The CDR3 is CASSESVGSSYEQYF. The CDR3 nucleotides read TGTGCCAGCAGTGAATCAGTGGGCAGCTCCTACGAGCAGTACTTC.

The gene calls are TRBV7-9 and TRBJ2-1; D gene unclear. This CDR3 has 12 residues. Per germline, CDR1 SEHNR and CDR2 FQNEAQ (reference sequence). V was trimmed by 7 bases and J by 7 bases, leaving 11 bases between them. CDR3 DNA sequence: TGTGCCAGCACCCCGAAGGTTAATGAGCAGTTCTTC. It is translated as CASTPKVNEQFF.